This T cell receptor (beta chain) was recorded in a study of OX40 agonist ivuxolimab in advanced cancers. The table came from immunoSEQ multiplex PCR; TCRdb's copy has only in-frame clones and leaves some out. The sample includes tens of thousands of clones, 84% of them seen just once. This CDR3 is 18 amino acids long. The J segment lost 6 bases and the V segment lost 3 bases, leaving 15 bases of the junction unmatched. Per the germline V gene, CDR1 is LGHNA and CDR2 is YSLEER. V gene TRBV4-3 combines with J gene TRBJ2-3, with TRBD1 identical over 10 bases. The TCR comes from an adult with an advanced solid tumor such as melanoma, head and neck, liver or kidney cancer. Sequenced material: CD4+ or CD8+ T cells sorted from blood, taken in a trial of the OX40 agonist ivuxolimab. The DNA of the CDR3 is TGCGCCAGCAGCCACAATCTACCTCCGGGACAGGGGAGTGATACGCAGTATTTT. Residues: CASSHNLPPGQGSDTQYF.